The following is a T cell receptor beta chain sequence with its context. An end of the junction differs from the germline gene, which may be a read error. The data were obtained in a study of CD8 T cells in Susac syndrome. CD8+ and CD4+ T cells taken from blood had their TCR beta sequenced. In the multiple sclerosis control group, patients were treatment-naive and had stable or active relapsing-remitting disease. Both CD4+ and CD8+ T cells were negatively isolated, and TEMRA cells underwent FACS enrichment. RNA amounts of roughly 0.5 to 1 ug underwent reverse transcription with random hexamers. TCRdb analysed the immunoSEQ multiplex PCR reads with MiXCR anew, one entry per CDR3 protein. Seen here are 330,000 or so distinct CDR3 sequences, over 75% observed once, and the top ten hold 0.21%. Germline V gene data show CDR1 as MDHEN and CDR2 as SYDVKM. CDR3 length: 13 amino acids.

Sequencing used CD8+ T cells from PBMCs. J is TRBJ2-7 and V is TRBV28; no clear D gene. The receptor was derived from a human donor with multiple sclerosis. CDR3 in DNA: TGTGCCCGCAGTTTCACTACCCCTGGGGAGCAGTACTTC. It is translated as CARSFTTPGEQYF.